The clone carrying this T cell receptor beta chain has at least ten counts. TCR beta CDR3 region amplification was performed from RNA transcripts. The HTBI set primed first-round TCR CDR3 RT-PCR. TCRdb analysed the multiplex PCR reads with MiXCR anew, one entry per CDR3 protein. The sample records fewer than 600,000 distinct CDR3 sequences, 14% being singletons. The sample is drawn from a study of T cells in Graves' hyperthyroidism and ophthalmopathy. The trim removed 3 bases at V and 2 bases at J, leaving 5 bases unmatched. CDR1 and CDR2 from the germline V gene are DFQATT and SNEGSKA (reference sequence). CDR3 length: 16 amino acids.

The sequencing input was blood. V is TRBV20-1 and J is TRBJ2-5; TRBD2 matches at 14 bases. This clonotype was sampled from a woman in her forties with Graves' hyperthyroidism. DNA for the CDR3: TGCAGTGCTAGGACGGGACTAGCGGGAGATCAAGAGACCCAGTACTTC. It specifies CSARTGLAGDQETQYF.